This T cell receptor (beta chain) is drawn from a study of shared clonotypes between healthy human individuals (dated by TCRdb to about 2020). Some background on the complete study: The cohort comprised a couple of women and a few men aged 18 to 49 years. For each donor, CD4 naive and CD4 memory were each run on three plates, CD8 naive on two plates, and CD8 memory on one plate. To increase sequencing depth and limit assay-specific biases, different laboratories used diverse techniques to prepare libraries and sequence TCR repertoires. The study deeply sequenced blood TCR repertoires of several healthy adults to estimate repertoire size and the extent of clonotype sharing between individuals. Between about 0.9 and 10 billion PBMCs per donor were obtained by leukapheresis. Broad study findings and their caveats: Across a few donors, 4.5% to 6.5% of naive CD4, roughly 3.3% of naive CD8, about 2% of memory CD4, and about 0.44% of memory CD8 clonotypes were shared. Pairwise subsampling indicated that sequencing depth was expected to affect the degree of clonotype sharing among donors. Sampling was restricted to blood, and TCR repertoires in tissues likely differ from the TCR repertoires found in blood. Because the study included only a small number of donors, the genetic and exposure-history diversity represented was limited. Compared with non-shared clonotypes, clonotypes shared by all four sorted-subset donors had higher generation probabilities. Rarefaction of sorted-subset datasets indicated incomplete sequencing despite the large sequencing depth. Estimated clonotype richness was generally larger for naive than for memory subsets.

This clone is a singleton in its sample. Its antigen specificity is not known. No base qualities exist here, and no much larger clone lies one base off it. Using the deep immunoSEQ assay, TCR CDR3 regions were amplified from genomic DNA by multiplex PCR. For each cell subset, the extracted genomic DNA was distributed evenly across all wells of several immunoSEQ 96-well plates, and each plate served as one replicate. Each replicate PCR for sorted subsets received around 200 ng genomic DNA, equal to about 30,000 T cell genomes. Purified libraries were measured with a Qubit 3.0 fluorometer, size-checked on a Bioanalyzer 2100, and measured again with the KAPA Library Quantification kit. A separate single-read 150-cycle Illumina NextSeq 550 flow cell was used to sequence each immunoSEQ 96-well plate. Processing in the source paper ran as follows. Because the immunoSEQ output included only junctional sequences and no quality scores, the filtering could not be the same as the filtering used for full-length reads. Sequences were annotated with PyIR, a Python wrapper for IgBLAST v1.9, and V/J genes and CDR3 were assigned using IMGT germline references. Any read was removed if the V/J assignment was weak (E-value above 1e-6), the CDR3 was missing, or the read contained stop codons, out-of-frame junctions, or ambiguous translated residues. A V3J clonotype was defined by an identical inferred V gene, J gene, and CDR3 amino acid sequence. The percentage overlap between two repertoires was calculated by dividing the number of shared unique clonotypes by the size of the smaller repertoire. RTK rarefaction, the Chao1 estimator, and Recon v2.1 estimates of unobserved clonotypes were used to assess repertoire richness. Generation probabilities were computed with OLGA for all TCRbeta clonotypes obtained by the gDNA method from four donors. Entries here come from immuneACCESS through TCRdb and include only in-frame sequences with V and J called. Some clones fail to appear in such tables; in the studies checked, an unresolved V gene covers under half of the shortfall, and the cause of the remainder is unknown. V, J and clone size were drawn from that table, and D and trimming were deduced from the DNA. The sample table holds fewer than 850,000 clones, of which 55% to 75% were seen once. The top ten clonotypes cover about 1.8% of the sample.

The donors were healthy, HIV-negative adults with no recently reported acute infections or vaccinations. Every donor was a Caucasian adult living in Nashville, Tennessee, USA. Magnetic negative selection was used to enrich CD4+ T cells, after which naive cells were positively selected on CD45RA and the negative fraction became the memory subset. Blood was obtained by leukapheresis, after which PBMCs were separated by Ficoll-Histopaque density gradient centrifugation and cryopreserved in liquid nitrogen vapor phase. Analytical flow cytometry was used to check the purity and quantity of each magnetically sorted T cell population. Genomic DNA was isolated from each sorted fraction and quantified by UV absorbance on a Nanodrop 2000c. Trimming at the junction amounts to 4 bases on V and 8 bases on J, and the germline ends lie 8 bases apart. CDR1 is given as SQVTM and CDR2 as ANQGSEA, both from the germline V gene. Spanning cysteine to phenylalanine, the CDR3 consists of 10 amino acids. Only the CDR3 DNA is retained, 30 bases long and in frame from the first base.

The receptor's source is a woman aged 30 to 39 in good health. Input material: memory CD4+ T cells sorted from blood. In light of the paper, this sample's cell subset or site label describes: CD45RA-negative fraction. The sequence joins TRBV29-1 to TRBJ1-1, with the D gene uncertain. The DNA reads as follows: TGCAGCGTTGTTACAGCGGAAGCTTTCTTT. Its amino acids are CSVVTAEAFF.